One and the same sample provided the 6 T cell receptor beta chains below, sequenced in a study of blood T cell repertoires in COVID-19. Data came from immunoSEQ multiplex PCR; TCRdb stores just in-frame clones and leaves some out. The table shows roughly 100,000 clones, with more than 65% occurring only once. Sequences were obtained from peripheral blood. Source of these receptors: a woman older than 75 with active or convalescent COVID-19.

This clone appeared once. The V call is TRBV28, the J call TRBJ2-1; 9 positions match TRBD1. Trimming removed 3 bases from V and 9 bases from J; junction bases left unmatched: 6. Germline V gene lookup returns CDR1 MDHEN and CDR2 SYDVKM. This CDR3 has 14 amino acids. This chain's CDR3 is CASSFAGQGVEQFF. Written as DNA, the CDR3 is TGTGCCAGCAGTTTCGCGGGACAGGGTGTTGAGCAGTTCTTC.

The gene calls are TRBV7-2 and TRBJ2-2; TRBD1 agrees at 8 bases. Germline values: CDR1 SGHTA, CDR2 FQGNSA. V dropped 7 bases and J dropped 0; count of bases not matched to a gene: 4. This CDR3 contains 15 residues. The CDR3 bases are TGTGCCAGCACCCAACAGGGGGCGAACACCGGGGAGCTGTTTTTT. Translation: CASTQQGANTGELFF. The whole variable domain, filled in from reference TRBV7-2 and TRBJ2-2, reads GAGVSQSPSNKVTEKGKDVELRCDPISGHTALYWYRQSLGQGLEFLIYFQGNSAPDKSGLPSDRFSAERTGGSVSTLTIQRTQQEDSAVYLCASTQQGANTGELFFGEGSRLTVL.

The chain has TRBV5-6 and TRBJ1-2; possibly TRBD1 for D (5 bases). There are 14 residues in the CDR3. Germline values: CDR1 SGHDT, CDR2 YYEEEE. Trimming removed 0 bases at V and 4 bases at J, with 10 bases between. The CDR3 sequence is CASSLDGASYGYTF. The CDR3 DNA reads TGTGCCAGCAGCTTGGATGGGGCAAGCTATGGCTACACCTTC.

The chain recombines TRBV7-3 with TRBJ2-1, with D possibly TRBD1 on 6 matching bases. V shed 0 bases and J shed 6 bases, with 6 bases lying between them. The length of the CDR3 is 13 residues. Germline CDR1 is SGHTA and CDR2 is FQGTGA. CDR3 sequence reads: CASSLTDSNEQFF. The CDR3, as DNA: TGTGCCAGCAGCTTAACGGACAGCAATGAGCAGTTCTTC.

The chain joins TRBV7-9 to TRBJ1-2; D is undetermined. Germline V CDR1 and CDR2: SEHNR, FQNEAQ (reference sequence). CDR3 length: 14 residues. V was shortened by 5 bases and J by 2 bases, with 12 bases between the two germline ends. CDR3: CASSEGTMNYGYTF. In DNA, the CDR3 is TGTGCCAGCAGCGAGGGAACAATGAACTATGGCTACACCTTC.

In DNA form, the CDR3 reads TGTGCCAGCAGCGCTACTAGTACAGGGCTCGAGCAGTACTTC. This encodes CASSATSTGLEQYF. The chain combines TRBV9 with TRBJ2-7, with D tentatively TRBD1 (6 bases). The CDR3 runs to 14 residues. Germline loops: CDR1 SGDLS, CDR2 YYNGEE. With 3 bases removed from V and 6 bases from J, the gap between germline ends came to 16 bases.